This T cell receptor (beta chain) was profiled in a study of blood T cell repertoires in COVID-19. Whole-study context: In each case, the material was cDNA or gDNA derived from T cells, B-cell-depleted T cells, or PBMCs.

As handled by the study authors: The authors estimated nucleated cell counts from reference gene primer amplification. The assay was immunoSEQ multiplex PCR, and TCRdb's table has in-frame clones only and misses some. V and J calls and clone size are given by that table; D and trimming were obtained from the DNA. The table has over 150,000 clones, roughly 83% seen once. The CDR3 extends over 17 amino acids. Germline V gene sequence: CDR1 SGDLS, CDR2 YYNGEE. Losses at the gene ends were 1 base for V and 2 bases for J; bases not matched to a gene: 10. Sample: peripheral blood. The receptor comes from an older woman with acute or convalescent COVID-19. The J gene is TRBJ2-3, the V gene TRBV9; TRBD1 matches at 7 bases. The CDR3 spells CASSVLSGTVPTDTQYF. The CDR3, as DNA: TGTGCCAGCAGCGTACTATCCGGGACAGTCCCCACAGATACGCAGTATTTT.